A single sample is the source of the 15 T cell receptor beta chains below, sequenced in a study of cytomegalovirus exposure and HLA in healthy donors. The table came from immunoSEQ multiplex PCR; TCRdb's copy has only in-frame clones and leaves some out. The data contain some 68,000 clones, around 97% of them singletons. Sequenced material: PBMCs. These receptors all stem from a man younger than 35 in good health and CMV-seronegative.

The V and J genes are TRBV15 and TRBJ1-3, with D perhaps TRBD1 (5 bases). Trimming pared 5 bases from V and 0 bases from J, leaving 11 bases between. Germline CDR1 and CDR2: LNHNV and YYDKDF (reference sequence). This CDR3 is built from 15 residues. This CDR3 reads CATSGHLSSGNTIYF. The CDR3 DNA is TGTGCCACCAGCGGACATCTGAGCTCTGGAAACACCATATATTTT.

The V call is TRBV6-6, the J call TRBJ2-7, with D hard to call. V lost 0 bases to trimming and J lost 4 bases, with 7 bases between them. The germline V gene has CDR1 MNHNY and CDR2 SVGAGI (reference sequence). The CDR3 contains 13 residues. The CDR3 DNA sequence: TGTGCCAGCAGTTACTCGAGAGTTTACGAGCAGTACTTC. This encodes CASSYSRVYEQYF.

This sequence joins TRBV15 and TRBJ1-5; D gene uncertain. Germline lookup yields CDR1 LNHNV and CDR2 YYDKDF (reference sequence). V was trimmed by 0 bases and J by 7 bases, leaving 7 bases between them. The CDR3 sequence is 13 residues long. CDR3 amino acids: CATSRDRGQPQHF. CDR3 DNA: TGTGCCACCAGCAGAGATAGAGGACAGCCCCAGCATTTT. Together with reference TRBV15 and TRBJ1-5, the CDR3 gives the full variable domain: DAMVIQNPRYQVTQFGKPVTLSCSQTLNHNVMYWYQQKSSQAPKLLFHYYDKDFNNEADTPDNFQSRRPNTSFCFLDIRSPGLGDTAMYLCATSRDRGQPQHFGDGTRLSIL.

The chain is built from TRBV27 and TRBJ2-7, with 7 bases that match TRBD1. The V segment lost 2 bases and the J segment 7 bases; nucleotides outside the gene matches: 8. CDR1 is MNHEY and CDR2 is SMNVEV in the germline V gene (reference sequence). CDR3 length: 14 amino acids. CDR3 in amino acids: CASSLSRGLGEQYF. CDR3 DNA: TGTGCCAGCAGTTTAAGTAGGGGGCTAGGAGAGCAGTACTTC.

This sequence joins TRBV15 and TRBJ1-5, with TRBD1 matching 8 bases. Germline trimming cut 1 base from V and 3 bases from J; bases unmatched to any gene: 5. CDR1 and CDR2 from the germline V gene are LNHNV and YYDKDF (reference sequence). This CDR3 has 16 amino acids. CDR3 residues: CATSRGDRGLNQPQHF. In DNA form, the CDR3 reads TGTGCCACCAGCAGAGGAGACAGGGGTCTCAATCAGCCCCAGCATTTT.

The CDR3 loop reads CASRPPGLAGKQFF. The CDR3 nucleotides are TGCGCCAGCAGACCTCCGGGACTAGCGGGAAAGCAGTTCTTC. The chain couples TRBV10-1 to TRBJ2-1, with 13 bases identical to TRBD2. The CDR3 is made up of 14 amino acids. V shed 6 bases and J 11 bases; nucleotides not matched to a gene: 7. Germline-derived CDR1 and CDR2 are WNHNN and SYGVQD (reference sequence).

The count of this clone is one. The rearrangement joins TRBV11-1 to TRBJ2-7, with 9 positions matching TRBD1. With V trimmed by 4 bases and J by 2 bases, 3 bases remained unmatched. The CDR3 sequence is 14 residues long. Looked up from germline, CDR1 is SGHAT and CDR2 is FQDESV (reference sequence). The CDR3 loop is CASSSDRGTYEQYF. The CDR3 DNA reads as TGTGCCAGCAGCTCCGACAGGGGGACCTACGAGCAGTACTTC.

The V call is TRBV6-5, the J call TRBJ1-1, with D maybe TRBD1 (6 bases). CDR3 size: 13 residues. The germline V gene has CDR1 MNHEY and CDR2 SVGAGI. V lost 6 bases and J lost 0, with 8 bases in between. CDR3 residues: CASRRTVNTEAFF. Written as DNA, the CDR3 is TGTGCCAGCAGGAGGACAGTGAACACTGAAGCTTTCTTT.

This clone was seen only once. The rearrangement joins TRBV5-4 to TRBJ1-1; D gene ambiguous. Germline V gene data show CDR1 as SGHNT and CDR2 as YYREEE (reference sequence). CDR3 length: 15 residues. The ends were cut back, 4 bases at V and 1 base at J, with 14 bases in the middle. The CDR3 nucleotides are TGTGCCAGCAGCCGCGGAGGCATCCAGAACACTGAAGCTTTCTTT. Translation: CASSRGGIQNTEAFF.

The chain has TRBV2 and TRBJ2-4; D may be TRBD2 (5 bases). Per germline, CDR1 SNHLY and CDR2 FYNNEI. With 6 bases removed from V and 6 bases from J, the gap between germline ends came to 15 bases. CDR3 size: 14 residues. CDR3 amino acids: CASRGLPEANIQYF. The CDR3 DNA sequence: TGTGCCAGCAGGGGCCTCCCGGAGGCAAACATTCAGTACTTC.

The CDR3 spells CASSHGTGVDGYTF. The CDR3 nucleotides are TGTGCCAGCAGCCATGGGACAGGGGTCGATGGCTACACCTTC. The chain is built from TRBV6-6 and TRBJ1-2; 10 nucleotides agree with TRBD1. Germline CDR1 and CDR2: MNHNY and SVGAGI (reference sequence). The CDR3 is made up of 14 amino acids. V trimming: 6 bases; J trimming: 6 bases; junction bases outside the gene matches: 7.

The chain has TRBV25-1 and TRBJ1-2; D not certain. The V end was cut by 3 bases, the J end by 1 base, with 3 bases between. The V gene's germline CDR1 is MGHDK and CDR2 SYGVNS. This CDR3 comprises 12 residues. CDR3 region: CASSDHNYGYTF. CDR3 bases: TGTGCCAGCAGTGACCATAACTATGGCTACACCTTC.

This clone was detected once. This chain uses TRBV30 with TRBJ1-4, with D possibly matching TRBD1 (5 bases). This CDR3 has 15 amino acids. Germline values: CDR1 GTSNPN, CDR2 SVGIG (reference sequence). Trimming took off 0 bases at V and 5 bases at J, with 13 bases between the two ends. The CDR3 DNA reads as TGTGCCTGGAGTGTACGAGACAGCTCGAATGAAAAACTGTTTTTT. Translated: CAWSVRDSSNEKLFF.

The CDR3 is CASSVDRNTEAFF. In DNA form, the CDR3 reads TGCGCCAGCAGCGTTGATAGGAACACTGAAGCTTTCTTT. The chain employs TRBV5-1 and TRBJ1-1; D is uncertain. The CDR3 runs to 13 residues. Germline V gene data show CDR1 as SGHRS and CDR2 as YFSETQ. V gave up 4 bases and J gave up 1 base, with 8 bases separating them.

The genes are TRBV6-4 and TRBJ2-2, with TRBD1 matching 9 bases. Germline V gene sequence: CDR1 MRHNA, CDR2 SNTAGT. CDR3 size: 19 residues. V was clipped by 6 bases and J by 1 base; unmatched bases: 15. The CDR3 DNA follows: TGTGCCAGCAGCTCCCCCGGACAGGGGCGAAAGCTGAACACCGGGGAGCTGTTTTTT. Its translation is CASSSPGQGRKLNTGELFF.